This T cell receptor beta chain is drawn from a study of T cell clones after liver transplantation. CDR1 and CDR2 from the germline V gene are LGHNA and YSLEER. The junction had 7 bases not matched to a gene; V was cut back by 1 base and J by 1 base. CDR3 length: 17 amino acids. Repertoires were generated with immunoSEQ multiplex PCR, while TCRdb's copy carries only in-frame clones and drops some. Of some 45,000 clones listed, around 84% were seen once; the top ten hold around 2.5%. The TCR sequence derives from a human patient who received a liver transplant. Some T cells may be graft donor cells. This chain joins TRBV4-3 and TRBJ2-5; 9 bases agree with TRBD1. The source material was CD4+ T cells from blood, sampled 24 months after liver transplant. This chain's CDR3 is CASSQAPTGGLQETQYF. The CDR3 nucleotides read TGCGCCAGCAGCCAAGCCCCCACAGGGGGCCTCCAAGAGACCCAGTACTTC.